This T cell receptor (beta chain) was recorded in a study of HIV-infected children after antiretroviral therapy interruption. Study summary: Most children had recorded EBV and CMV exposure. For the interruption arm, samples span week 0 through about 3 years after study end. Findings and caveats of the study: Some non-naive CD45RA+ T cells might be present among sorted naive cells.

The CDR3 is 15 residues long. V gave up 2 bases and J gave up 4 bases, with 14 bases separating them. CDR1 and CDR2 from the germline V gene are MNHEY and SVGAGI. Indicated treatment: PENTA 11 planned treatment interruption arm or continuous ART arm. Unique molecular identifiers were included in an RNA-based 3' RACE TCR library. TCRdb redid the calling of the 3' RACE reads with MiXCR, one entry per CDR3 protein. The sample holds fewer than 100,000 distinct CDR3 sequences, roughly 6.4% seen once. This clonotype has a count of ten or more. Its matching antigen is unknown. This clonotype was obtained from a pool of human donors with HIV. Sequences were derived from CD45RA+ CD4+ T cells from PBMCs, pooled from several time points, sampled from a donor given antiretroviral therapy, either interrupted or continuous. The subset denotes: naive CD4+ CD45RA+ CD45RO- T cells. The chain uses TRBV6-5 and TRBJ1-1, with D possibly TRBD1 on 5 matching bases. DNA for the CDR3: TGTGCCAGCAGTTACGGGGCCAGTGTCGGCACTGAAGCTTTCTTT. It yields the protein CASSYGASVGTEAFF.